The T cell receptor (beta chain) under discussion was sequenced for a study of glioma-infiltrating T cells after dendritic cell vaccination. In the study overall: Autologous tumor lysate-pulsed dendritic cell vaccination was given between the early 2000s and the early 2010s.

The study's findings and limits: Complete blood and tumor specimen sets were limited to few patients.

Of note for this clone: Its cognate antigen is unknown.

The immunoSEQ assay amplified TCRB CDR3 from up to 2 ug DNA. Assay used: immunoSEQ multiplex PCR; TCRdb lists only in-frame clones, some missing. The data contain about 95,000 clones, about 85% of them singletons. The V gene end was trimmed by 6 bases and the J gene end by 3 bases; junction bases not matched to a gene: 11. Germline loops: CDR1 SNHLY, CDR2 FYNNEI. This CDR3 is 16 amino acids long. Here the sequenced sample was blood, taken before dendritic cell vaccination. The TCR sequence derives from a human donor with glioblastoma. The chain links TRBV2 to TRBJ2-3; 8 nucleotides align to TRBD2. The CDR3 protein is CASSRTRGGGTDTQYF. In nucleotides, the CDR3 is TGTGCCAGCAGCCGAACCCGGGGGGGCGGGACAGATACGCAGTATTTT.